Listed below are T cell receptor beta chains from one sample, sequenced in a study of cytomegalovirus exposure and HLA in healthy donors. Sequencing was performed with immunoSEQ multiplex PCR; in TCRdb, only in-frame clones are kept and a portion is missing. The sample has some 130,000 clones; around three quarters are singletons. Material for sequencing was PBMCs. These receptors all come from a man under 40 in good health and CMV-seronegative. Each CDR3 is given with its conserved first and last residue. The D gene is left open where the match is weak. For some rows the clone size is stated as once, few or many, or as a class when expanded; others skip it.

CDR3nt: TGTGCCAGCAGTCTCCAAGCGGCAACTGAAGCTTTCTTT
CDR3aa: CASSLQAATEAFF
abundance: -
d_gene: -
j_gene: TRBJ1-1
v_gene: TRBV27

CDR3nt: TGTGCCAGCAGCGTATTGGGGGGAGGGCAATTAGATGAGCAGTTCTTC
CDR3aa: CASSVLGGGQLDEQFF
abundance: -
d_gene: TRBD2
j_gene: TRBJ2-1
v_gene: TRBV9

CDR3nt: TGTGCCAGCAGCTCCCATCGGACGGGGGAGTATGGAAACACCATATATTTT
CDR3aa: CASSSHRTGEYGNTIYF
abundance: -
d_gene: -
j_gene: TRBJ1-3
v_gene: TRBV7-8

CDR3nt: TGTGCCAGCAGCTTAGCCATCAATTCAGGGATCCCCACTGAAGCTTTCTTT
CDR3aa: CASSLAINSGIPTEAFF
abundance: -
d_gene: -
j_gene: TRBJ1-1
v_gene: TRBV7-8

CDR3nt: TGTGCCAGCAGCCCGGGACAGAACTACGAGCAGTACTTC
CDR3aa: CASSPGQNYEQYF
abundance: few
d_gene: TRBD1
j_gene: TRBJ2-7
v_gene: TRBV5-4

CDR3nt: TGCGCCAGCAGCCAAGATGGAGCAGGGAACTATGGCTACACCTTC
CDR3aa: CASSQDGAGNYGYTF
abundance: -
d_gene: -
j_gene: TRBJ1-2
v_gene: TRBV4-1

CDR3nt: TGTGCCAGCAGGGGGTCGGCGGGAGAGGAGACCCAGTACTTC
CDR3aa: CASRGSAGEETQYF
abundance: -
d_gene: TRBD2
j_gene: TRBJ2-5
v_gene: TRBV9

CDR3nt: TGCGCCAGCAGCGTAGACAGGGAAAGCTACGAGCAGTACTTC
CDR3aa: CASSVDRESYEQYF
abundance: -
d_gene: TRBD1
j_gene: TRBJ2-7
v_gene: TRBV5-1

CDR3nt: TGTGCCAGCTCACCCGACAGGGCGCGGGAGCAGTTCTTC
CDR3aa: CASSPDRAREQFF
abundance: -
d_gene: TRBD1
j_gene: TRBJ2-1
v_gene: TRBV18

CDR3nt: TGTGCCAGTAGTATCTCAGTCCGTTCGAACACTGAAGCTTTCTTT
CDR3aa: CASSISVRSNTEAFF
abundance: once
d_gene: -
j_gene: TRBJ1-1
v_gene: TRBV19

CDR3nt: TGTGCCAGTAGTTCCGGGACAGGGTACACTGAAGCTTTCTTT
CDR3aa: CASSSGTGYTEAFF
abundance: -
d_gene: TRBD1
j_gene: TRBJ1-1
v_gene: TRBV19

CDR3nt: TGTGCCAGTAGTATAGATCTGGGGCCAAACAATGAGCAGTTCTTC
CDR3aa: CASSIDLGPNNEQFF
abundance: -
d_gene: -
j_gene: TRBJ2-1
v_gene: TRBV19

CDR3nt: TGTGCCAGTGGGACAGGGGAAAGCACTGAAGCTTTCTTT
CDR3aa: CASGTGESTEAFF
abundance: -
d_gene: TRBD1
j_gene: TRBJ1-1
v_gene: TRBV6-1

CDR3nt: TGTGCCAGCAGCTTAGCCCCTGCCAACAGAGAGTGGTTGAACACTGAAGCTTTCTTT
CDR3aa: CASSLAPANREWLNTEAFF
abundance: -
d_gene: -
j_gene: TRBJ1-1
v_gene: TRBV13

CDR3nt: TGTGCCAGCAGTTCCCCACCGGACAGCGGTACCCAGTACTTC
CDR3aa: CASSSPPDSGTQYF
abundance: -
d_gene: -
j_gene: TRBJ2-5
v_gene: TRBV27

CDR3nt: TGCAGCGTTGAAGATCTTGACCTCGGGAATGGCTACCCCTTC
CDR3aa: CSVEDLDLGNGYPF
abundance: -
d_gene: -
j_gene: TRBJ1-2
v_gene: TRBV29-1

CDR3nt: TGTGCCAGCGTACGGGGGGCGAGGGAAAAACTGTTTTTT
CDR3aa: CASVRGAREKLFF
abundance: -
d_gene: -
j_gene: TRBJ1-4
v_gene: TRBV28

CDR3nt: TGCGCCAGCAGTGAGGGGACAGGGCAGCTTGAGCAGTTCTTC
CDR3aa: CASSEGTGQLEQFF
abundance: -
d_gene: TRBD1
j_gene: TRBJ2-1
v_gene: TRBV10-2

CDR3nt: TGTGCCAGCAGTGAAGACCGGGGTATTACCGGGGAGCTGTTTTTT
CDR3aa: CASSEDRGITGELFF
abundance: -
d_gene: -
j_gene: TRBJ2-2
v_gene: TRBV2

CDR3nt: TGTGCCACGACACAGGGTGTGAGGGGAGAGACCCAGTACTTC
CDR3aa: CATTQGVRGETQYF
abundance: -
d_gene: -
j_gene: TRBJ2-5
v_gene: TRBV6-1

CDR3nt: TGTGCCAGTAGTATAGGGGGAGGGTACGAGCAGTACTTC
CDR3aa: CASSIGGGYEQYF
abundance: -
d_gene: TRBD2
j_gene: TRBJ2-7
v_gene: TRBV19

CDR3nt: TGTGCCAGCAGCTTAGGGGGCGGAGACCAAGAGACCCAGTACTTC
CDR3aa: CASSLGGGDQETQYF
abundance: -
d_gene: -
j_gene: TRBJ2-5
v_gene: TRBV7-6

CDR3nt: TGTGCCAGCAGCTTCGCGGGGATAACCTACGAGCAGTACTTC
CDR3aa: CASSFAGITYEQYF
abundance: -
d_gene: -
j_gene: TRBJ2-7
v_gene: TRBV5-4

CDR3nt: TGCGCCAGCAGCCAAGGTCGTAGGGGTAGGTGGGTTTATGGAGAGACCCAGTACTTC
CDR3aa: CASSQGRRGRWVYGETQYF
abundance: -
d_gene: -
j_gene: TRBJ2-5
v_gene: TRBV4-3

CDR3nt: TGTGCCACTCTCGAGTACGGCACCGGGGAGCTGTTTTTT
CDR3aa: CATLEYGTGELFF
abundance: -
d_gene: -
j_gene: TRBJ2-2
v_gene: TRBV19

CDR3nt: TGCAGCGTTGCCGGGACATACGAGCAGTACTTC
CDR3aa: CSVAGTYEQYF
abundance: -
d_gene: -
j_gene: TRBJ2-7
v_gene: TRBV29-1

CDR3nt: TGTGCCAGCAGACCGGGACAGGGGGGAGAGCAGTACTTC
CDR3aa: CASRPGQGGEQYF
abundance: -
d_gene: TRBD1
j_gene: TRBJ2-7
v_gene: TRBV28

CDR3nt: TGCGCCAGCGCCAGGGGTGTTACTAACTATGGCTACACCTTC
CDR3aa: CASARGVTNYGYTF
abundance: -
d_gene: -
j_gene: TRBJ1-2
v_gene: TRBV5-1

CDR3nt: TGTGCCAGCAGCCCCCTTCGGGAACCGTGGGACTATGGCTACACCTTC
CDR3aa: CASSPLREPWDYGYTF
abundance: -
d_gene: -
j_gene: TRBJ1-2
v_gene: TRBV5-6

CDR3nt: TGTGCCAGCAGCGCGGAGGTGGGAAACACCATATATTTT
CDR3aa: CASSAEVGNTIYF
abundance: -
d_gene: -
j_gene: TRBJ1-3
v_gene: TRBV9

CDR3nt: TGTGCCAGCAGCTTAACAGTGAACACTGAAGCTTTCTTT
CDR3aa: CASSLTVNTEAFF
abundance: few
d_gene: -
j_gene: TRBJ1-1
v_gene: TRBV7-8

CDR3nt: TGCGCCAGCAGCTTCCAGTTCGCGGGAGAATATGAGCAGTTCTTC
CDR3aa: CASSFQFAGEYEQFF
abundance: -
d_gene: TRBD2
j_gene: TRBJ2-1
v_gene: TRBV5-1

CDR3nt: TGTGCCATCAGTGAAGGGCGGGGATTAGCCAAAAACATTCAGTACTTC
CDR3aa: CAISEGRGLAKNIQYF
abundance: -
d_gene: -
j_gene: TRBJ2-4
v_gene: TRBV10-3

CDR3nt: TGTGCCAGCAGCGTAGGGGGGAAGACTAGCGGACTAGGGAATGAGCAGTTCTTC
CDR3aa: CASSVGGKTSGLGNEQFF
abundance: -
d_gene: TRBD2
j_gene: TRBJ2-1
v_gene: TRBV9

CDR3nt: TGTGCCACCAGCAGAGCTGGGACAACGGGATTATATGGCTACACCTTC
CDR3aa: CATSRAGTTGLYGYTF
abundance: -
d_gene: -
j_gene: TRBJ1-2
v_gene: TRBV15

CDR3nt: TGTGCCAGCCTCCAAGAGACCCAGTACTTC
CDR3aa: CASLQETQYF
abundance: -
d_gene: -
j_gene: TRBJ2-5
v_gene: TRBV2

CDR3nt: TGTGCCAGCAGGGAGGGGCTGGTCGGAGGCTACACCTTC
CDR3aa: CASREGLVGGYTF
abundance: -
d_gene: -
j_gene: TRBJ1-2
v_gene: TRBV27

CDR3nt: TGTGCCAGCAGCCCGACTAGCGGGGGCCATCAGTATTTT
CDR3aa: CASSPTSGGHQYF
abundance: -
d_gene: TRBD2
j_gene: TRBJ2-3
v_gene: TRBV7-7

CDR3nt: TGTGCCACCTCGTCAGGGGGGCCATGGGGAGATACGCAGTATTTT
CDR3aa: CATSSGGPWGDTQYF
abundance: -
d_gene: -
j_gene: TRBJ2-3
v_gene: TRBV15

CDR3nt: TGTGCCATCAAAGGCGGACAGGGGGTTGAAGCTTTCTTT
CDR3aa: CAIKGGQGVEAFF
abundance: -
d_gene: TRBD1
j_gene: TRBJ1-1
v_gene: TRBV10-3

CDR3nt: TGTGCCAGCAGTGGACCGACAGGGAATCAGCCCCAGAATTTT
CDR3aa: CASSGPTGNQPQNF
abundance: -
d_gene: TRBD1
j_gene: TRBJ1-5
v_gene: TRBV6-1

CDR3nt: TGCAGCGTTGAAGATGGTTCTAGCGGGAGAGTTTTAGGCCTCAACAATGAGCAGTTCTTC
CDR3aa: CSVEDGSSGRVLGLNNEQFF
abundance: -
d_gene: TRBD2
j_gene: TRBJ2-1
v_gene: TRBV29-1